This is a list of T cell receptor beta chains from one sample in a study of T-cell reconstitution after alpha-beta-depleted transplantation in children. TCRdb processed the PCR reads anew with MiXCR; each CDR3 protein has one entry. The sample has about 340,000 distinct CDR3 sequences, about 14% seen once. The specimen comprised PBMCs, sampled from the stem cell graft. The receptors were gathered from a human donor who donated a stem cell graft to a child with Fanconi anemia. Each CDR3 is given with its conserved first and last residue. Fields, in order: V gene, clone size, D gene, J gene, CDR3 DNA, CDR3 protein. A D gene is named only where the DNA matches it firmly. Not every row has a clone size; where given, it reads once, few, many or a size class.

>TRBV29-1|few|-|TRBJ2-3
TGCAGCGTTCCCGACAGTTTCTTTAGCACAGATACGCAGTATTTT
CSVPDSFFSTDTQYF
>TRBV7-9|-|-|TRBJ1-6
TGTGCCAGCAGCGCCTTCGGGATCGATAATTCACCCCTCCACTTT
CASSAFGIDNSPLHF
>TRBV5-1|many|TRBD1|TRBJ2-5
TGCGCCAGCATGAGTGGGACAGGATCTCAAGAGACCCAGTACTTC
CASMSGTGSQETQYF
>TRBV12-3/TRBV12-4|-|TRBD2|TRBJ2-1
TGTGCCAGCATTCTTAGCGGGGGCACGTACAATGAGCAGTTCTTC
CASILSGGTYNEQFF
>TRBV5-5|-|TRBD2|TRBJ2-3
TGTGCCAGCACCCCGCCCGGGGGGGTTGGCACAGATACGCAGTATTTT
CASTPPGGVGTDTQYF
>TRBV7-6|-|-|TRBJ1-4
TGTGCCAGCAGGCGGCGATGGGAAAAACTGTTTTTT
CASRRRWEKLFF
>TRBV12-3/TRBV12-4|many|TRBD1|TRBJ2-3
TGTGCCAGCAGTTTAAGGATTGGGACAGGGGTGTATTCAGATACGCAGTATTTT
CASSLRIGTGVYSDTQYF
>TRBV7-6|many|-|TRBJ1-1
TGTGCCAGCAGCACGAAGGTCGGGTTTACCACTGAAGCTTTCTTT
CASSTKVGFTTEAFF
>TRBV6-1|-|-|TRBJ2-1
TGTGCCAGCAGGGGGGCTGGGTACAATGAGCAGTTCTTC
CASRGAGYNEQFF
>TRBV9|-|-|TRBJ1-1
TGTGCCAGCAGCGTAGAGTCGGGCGGATACACTGAAGCTTTCTTT
CASSVESGGYTEAFF
>TRBV4-2|-|TRBD1|TRBJ2-7
TGTGCCAGCAGCCAAGACCAGACAGGGACCGACGAGCAGTACTTC
CASSQDQTGTDEQYF
>TRBV27|-|-|TRBJ2-3
TGTGCCAGCAGTATGGGACCCGATACGCAGTATTTT
CASSMGPDTQYF
>TRBV5-1|many|-|TRBJ2-2
TGCGCCAGCAGCTTGGTGGGGTCCGGGGAGCTGTTTTTT
CASSLVGSGELFF
>TRBV4-2|few|-|TRBJ2-5
TGTGCCAGCAGCCAAAAAGACCAGGGGTTGCAAGAGACCCAGTACTTC
CASSQKDQGLQETQYF
>TRBV7-9|-|-|TRBJ2-2
TGTGCCAGCAGCGATAGGGGGGCCGCCGGGGAGCTGTTTTTT
CASSDRGAAGELFF
>TRBV29-1|many|TRBD1|TRBJ1-4
TGCAGCGTAGGGGACAGGGGGCGATGGGAAAAACTGTTTTTT
CSVGDRGRWEKLFF